The clone carrying this T cell receptor (beta chain) was recorded a few times. This entry belongs to a study of blood T cell repertoires in COVID-19. Between the trimmed V and J ends, which lost 3 bases and 4 bases, there was a span of 12 bases. From germline, CDR1 is LNHDA and CDR2 SQIVND (reference sequence). The CDR3 runs 15 residues. The assay was immunoSEQ multiplex PCR, and TCRdb's table has in-frame clones only and misses some. Among 55,000 to 75,000 clones listed, 80% to 90% were seen once. Material for sequencing was peripheral blood. This receptor was taken from a man older than 75 with acute or convalescent COVID-19. The chain links TRBV19 to TRBJ2-2; perhaps TRBD2 as D (5 bases). The CDR3 coding sequence is TGTGCCAGTAGTATTGGTACTGGGAGCACCGGGGAGCTGTTTTTT. Its protein is CASSIGTGSTGELFF. The variable domain in full, completed from reference TRBV19 and TRBJ2-2, reads DGGITQSPKYLFRKEGQNVTLSCEQNLNHDAMYWYRQDPGQGLRLIYYSQIVNDFQKGDIAEGYSVSREKKESFPLTVTSAQKNPTAFYLCASSIGTGSTGELFFGEGSRLTVL.